The 10 T cell receptor beta chains below come from one sample, sequenced in a study of PD-1 blockade in mismatch repair-deficient tumors. Libraries were prepared by immunoSEQ multiplex PCR; TCRdb keeps only in-frame clonotypes and omits some of them. The profile shows 100,000 or so clones, approximately 83% of them singletons. The sequencing here drew on peripheral blood, taken approximately 36 weeks after starting pembrolizumab. The receptors derive from an adult with mismatch repair-deficient cancer.

The gene calls are TRBV9 and TRBJ2-1; a weak D match, TRBD2 (5 bases). The CDR3 loop spans 10 amino acids. CDR1 is SGDLS and CDR2 is YYNGEE in the germline V gene. V was cut by 7 bases and J by 10 bases, with 9 bases left in between. The CDR3 region is CASFGVEQFF. The CDR3 nucleotides are TGTGCCAGCTTCGGGGTAGAGCAGTTCTTC.

Written as DNA, the CDR3 is TGCAGCACAAGTCCCGGGACAGGGGTGGCCACTGAAGCTTTCTTT. Encoded protein: CSTSPGTGVATEAFF. The chain links TRBV29-1 to TRBJ1-1; 10 bases match TRBD1. The V segment lost 8 bases and the J segment 4 bases; nucleotides outside the gene matches: 13. This CDR3 has 15 amino acids. Germline loops: CDR1 SQVTM, CDR2 ANQGSEA.

To note about this clone: At the DNA level, this CDR3 is encoded by other sequences in the same sample as well. The genes are TRBV6-1 and TRBJ2-7; 8 bases are a match to TRBD1. CDR1 and CDR2 from the germline V gene are MNHNS and SASEGT. This CDR3 is built from 16 residues. V gave up 3 bases and J gave up 1 base; unmatched junction bases: 8. The CDR3 loop is CASSDPGGSTSYEQYF. DNA of the CDR3: TGTGCCAGCAGTGACCCAGGGGGCTCTACATCCTACGAGCAGTACTTC.

This clone was observed a handful of times. The genes are TRBV10-2 and TRBJ1-2; 12 bases match TRBD1. This CDR3 is built from 15 residues. Looked up from germline, CDR1 is WSHSY and CDR2 is SAAADI. V lost 6 bases and J lost 2; bases outside the gene matches: 4. In nucleotides, the CDR3 is TGCGCCAGCAGGGGGACAGGGGGCGCAAACTATGGCTACACCTTC. It translates to CASRGTGGANYGYTF.

The CDR3 sequence is CSVERGGETQYF. In DNA, the CDR3 is TGCAGCGTTGAACGGGGGGGAGAGACCCAGTACTTC. The chain combines TRBV29-1 with TRBJ2-5; TRBD2 agrees at 8 bases. The J segment lost 4 bases and the V segment lost 2 bases, leaving 0 bases of the junction unmatched. CDR3 length: 12 residues. Germline V gene data show CDR1 as SQVTM and CDR2 as ANQGSEA.

This clone occurred once. V and J are TRBV25-1 and TRBJ2-2; tentatively, D is TRBD1 (6 bases). V lost 0 bases and J 5 bases, leaving 19 bases between the germline ends. Germline values: CDR1 MGHDK, CDR2 SYGVNS. This CDR3 is 18 amino acids long. CDR3 region: CASSEYWTDGSRTGELFF. The DNA of the CDR3 is TGTGCCAGCAGTGAATACTGGACAGATGGGAGTAGAACCGGGGAGCTGTTTTTT.

This chain uses TRBV2 with TRBJ1-3; D call uncertain. Germline CDR1 reads SNHLY; CDR2 reads FYNNEI. V dropped 4 bases and J dropped 0 bases, with 7 bases sitting between them. This CDR3 has 14 amino acids. The CDR3 nucleotides are TGTGCCAGCAGTGTAACTGGCTCTGGAAACACCATATATTTT. This translates into CASSVTGSGNTIYF. Variable domain in full (rest from reference TRBV2 and TRBJ1-3): EPEVTQTPSHQVTQMGQEVILRCVPISNHLYFYWYRQILGQKVEFLVSFYNNEISEKSEIFDDQFSVERPDGSNFTLKIRSTKLEDSAMYFCASSVTGSGNTIYFGEGSWLTVV.

The chain joins TRBV18 to TRBJ2-5, with 13 positions matching TRBD2. V trimming: 2 bases; J trimming: 4 bases; junction bases outside the gene matches: 1. CDR1 is KGHSH, CDR2 LQKENI, per germline. This CDR3 region has 15 residues. This CDR3 reads CASSPTSGRAETQYF. CDR3 coding DNA: TGTGCCAGCTCACCAACTAGCGGGAGGGCAGAGACCCAGTACTTC.

This sequence joins TRBV7-9 and TRBJ2-2; D is unclear. The CDR3 is made up of 13 amino acids. CDR1 is SEHNR and CDR2 is FQNEAQ in the germline V gene (reference sequence). V lost 5 bases to trimming and J lost 3 bases, with 7 bases between them. CDR3 region: CASSPQDTGELFF. The CDR3 coding sequence is TGTGCCAGCAGCCCTCAGGACACCGGGGAGCTGTTTTTT.

V is TRBV4-2 and J is TRBJ2-1, with 10 bases identical to TRBD1. Losses at the gene ends were 1 base for V and 7 bases for J; bases not matched to a gene: 4. Germline V gives CDR1 LGHNA, CDR2 YNFKEQ. The CDR3 spans 15 residues. Written as DNA, the CDR3 is TGTGCCAGCAGCCAAGGACAGGGGGCTCTGAATGAGCAGTTCTTC. Its protein product is CASSQGQGALNEQFF.